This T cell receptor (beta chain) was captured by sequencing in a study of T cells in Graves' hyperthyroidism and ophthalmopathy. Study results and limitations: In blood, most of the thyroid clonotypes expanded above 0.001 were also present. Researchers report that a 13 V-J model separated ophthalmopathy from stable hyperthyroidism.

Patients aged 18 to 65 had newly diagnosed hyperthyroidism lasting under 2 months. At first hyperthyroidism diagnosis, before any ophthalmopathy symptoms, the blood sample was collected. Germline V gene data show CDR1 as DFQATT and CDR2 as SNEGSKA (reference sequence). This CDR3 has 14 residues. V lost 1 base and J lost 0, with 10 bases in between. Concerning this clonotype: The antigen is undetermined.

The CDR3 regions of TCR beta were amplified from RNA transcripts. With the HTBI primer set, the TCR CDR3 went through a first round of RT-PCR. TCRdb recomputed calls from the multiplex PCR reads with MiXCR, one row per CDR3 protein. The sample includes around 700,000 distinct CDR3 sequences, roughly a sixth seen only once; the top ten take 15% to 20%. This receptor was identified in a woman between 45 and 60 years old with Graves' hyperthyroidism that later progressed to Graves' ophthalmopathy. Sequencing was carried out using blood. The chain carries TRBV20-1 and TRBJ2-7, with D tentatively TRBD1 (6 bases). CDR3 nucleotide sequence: TGCAGTGCTAGAGTGCAAGGGGGCTCCTACGAGCAGTACTTC. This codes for CSARVQGGSYEQYF.